The 22 T cell receptor beta chains given below trace back to one sample, sequenced in a study of neoadjuvant anti-PD-1 for oral cavity cancer. Sequencing was performed with immunoSEQ multiplex PCR; in TCRdb, only in-frame clones are kept and a portion is missing. The sample comprises 30,000 to 40,000 clones, just under 90% of which are singletons, and roughly 3.4% rests with the top ten. The starting material was PBMCs, obtained before nivolumab (anti-PD-1) treatment. The receptors were gathered from a person between 35 and 79 years old with oral cavity squamous cell carcinoma.

The gene calls are TRBV6-1 and TRBJ2-1; TRBD2 agrees at 8 bases. There are 17 residues in the CDR3. The trim removed 2 bases at V and 5 bases at J, leaving 11 bases unmatched. Per the germline V gene, CDR1 is MNHNS and CDR2 is SASEGT. The CDR3 reads CASSENPPGGPHNEQFF. CDR3 coding DNA: TGTGCCAGCAGTGAAAATCCCCCGGGGGGGCCCCACAATGAGCAGTTCTTC.

This chain joins TRBV7-6 and TRBJ2-7; 8 nucleotides align to TRBD1. Germline values: CDR1 SGHVS, CDR2 FNYEAQ. Unmatched junction bases numbered 6, after V lost 3 bases and J lost 5 bases. The CDR3 is 14 residues long. CDR3 sequence reads: CASSFDQGANEQYF. The CDR3 region has the DNA TGTGCCAGCAGCTTCGATCAGGGGGCAAACGAGCAGTACTTC. The full variable domain, completed using reference TRBV7-6 and TRBJ2-7, is GAGVSQSPRYKVTKRGQDVALRCDPISGHVSLYWYRQALGQGPEFLTYFNYEAQQDKSGLPNDRFSAERPEGSISTLTIQRTEQRDSAMYRCASSFDQGANEQYFGPGTRLTVT.

This chain joins TRBV6-1 and TRBJ1-5, with a tentative D call TRBD1 (6 bases). V gave up 5 bases and J gave up 3 bases, with 14 bases separating them. The CDR3 sequence is 15 residues long. Germline-derived CDR1 and CDR2 are MNHNS and SASEGT. The CDR3 reads CASSWETGVNQPQHF. In DNA form, the CDR3 reads TGTGCCAGCAGTTGGGAGACAGGCGTCAATCAGCCCCAGCATTTT.

V gene TRBV29-1 combines with J gene TRBJ1-2, with TRBD1 as a possible D gene (5 bases). CDR1 is SQVTM and CDR2 is ANQGSEA in the germline V gene. The CDR3 sequence is 12 residues long. V lost 4 bases, J lost 5 bases, and 11 bases lay in between. The CDR3 spells CSVVVGGYGYTF. In nucleotides, the CDR3 is TGCAGCGTTGTCGTTGGGGGATATGGCTACACCTTC. The full variable domain, completed using reference TRBV29-1 and TRBJ1-2, is SAVISQKPSRDICQRGTSLTIQCQVDSQVTMMFWYRQQPGQSLTLIATANQGSEATYESGFVIDKFPISRPNLTFSTLTVSNMSPEDSSIYLCSVVVGGYGYTFGSGTRLTVV.

V gene TRBV5-1 combines with J gene TRBJ1-4; maybe TRBD1 (5 bases). The germline V gene encodes CDR1 SGHRS and CDR2 YFSETQ. This CDR3 spans 15 amino acids. The V end lost 4 bases, the J end lost 2 bases, and 12 bases lay between the germline ends. The CDR3 DNA sequence: TGCGCCAGCAGCATCGGGGCAGTGACTAATGAAAAACTGTTTTTT. Encoded protein: CASSIGAVTNEKLFF.

The chain carries TRBV9 and TRBJ1-3; D remains ambiguous. The CDR3 contains 12 residues. Trimming shortened V by 4 bases and J by 4 bases, and 6 bases separated the two germline ends. CDR1 and CDR2 from the germline V gene are SGDLS and YYNGEE. CDR3 nucleotide sequence: TGTGCCAGCAGCCCCTCCGGAAACACCATATATTTT. Encoded protein: CASSPSGNTIYF.

In nucleotides, the CDR3 is TGTGCCAGCAGCGTAGGGTTAGGTGATACGCAGTATTTT. This codes for CASSVGLGDTQYF. This chain joins TRBV9 and TRBJ2-3; D ambiguous. Trimming took off 0 bases at V and 6 bases at J, with 8 bases between the two ends. CDR3 length: 13 residues. Looked up from germline, CDR1 is SGDLS and CDR2 is YYNGEE.

V and J are TRBV19 and TRBJ1-1; TRBD1 is a possible D gene (5 bases). The V and J ends lost 5 bases and 5 bases respectively, with 15 bases between them. This CDR3 is 14 amino acids long. Germline V lookup: CDR1 LNHDA, CDR2 SQIVND (reference sequence). CDR3 in amino acids: CASSSTWGSTEAFF. DNA of the CDR3: TGTGCCAGTAGTTCCACCTGGGGGAGTACTGAAGCTTTCTTT.

The CDR3 bases are TGTGCCAGCTCCGGGGGGGCAGATACGCAGTATTTT. The encoded protein is CASSGGADTQYF. The chain combines TRBV6-4 with TRBJ2-3; TRBD2 aligns across 8 bases. This CDR3 region has 12 residues. Germline-derived CDR1 and CDR2 are MRHNA and SNTAGT. V was clipped by 8 bases and J by 4 bases; unmatched bases: 2.

The chain couples TRBV19 to TRBJ1-2, with TRBD1 matching over 7 bases. This CDR3 is built from 13 residues. V was pared by 6 bases and J by 6 bases, with 7 bases of the junction left unmatched. Germline V CDR1 and CDR2: LNHDA, SQIVND (reference sequence). The CDR3 DNA is TGTGCCAGTAGCCAGGGGGTAAGGGATGGCTACACCTTC. Its translation: CASSQGVRDGYTF.

The chain carries TRBV30 and TRBJ1-1, with D hard to call. Germline assignment: CDR1 GTSNPN and CDR2 SVGIG (reference sequence). Trimming left V 0 bases short and J 3 bases short, with 8 bases between. There are 13 residues in the CDR3. The DNA for the CDR3 is TGTGCCTGGAGTGTGCTGGGCGACACTGAAGCTTTCTTT. Residues: CAWSVLGDTEAFF.

The V call is TRBV9, the J call TRBJ2-6; tentative D call: TRBD1 (6 bases). CDR3 size: 18 residues. V lost 2 bases and J 1 base, leaving 16 bases between the germline ends. Germline CDR1 SGDLS, CDR2 YYNGEE. The CDR3, as DNA: TGTGCCAGCAGCGTCAGCCAGGGAAGGGGGTCTGGGGCCAACGTCCTGACTTTC. Its translation: CASSVSQGRGSGANVLTF.

A few counts support this clone. The V and J genes are TRBV11-1 and TRBJ2-2; D is unclear. This CDR3 has 13 amino acids. Germline CDR1 is SGHAT and CDR2 is FQDESV (reference sequence). V lost 5 bases and J 5 bases, leaving 9 bases between the germline ends. The CDR3, as DNA: TGTGCCAGCAGCGCAAGCCGGACCGGGGAGCTGTTTTTT. It is translated as CASSASRTGELFF.

The chain uses TRBV4-2 and TRBJ2-7; D gene ambiguous. The V end lost 0 bases, the J end lost 1 base, and 10 bases lay between the germline ends. CDR3 length: 15 amino acids. CDR1 and CDR2 from the germline V gene are LGHNA and YNFKEQ. The CDR3: CASSQDIYRSYEQYF. In nucleotides, the CDR3 is TGTGCCAGCAGCCAAGATATTTATAGGTCCTACGAGCAGTACTTC.

V usage is TRBV4-3 and J usage is TRBJ1-1, with D possibly matching TRBD1 (5 bases). V lost 0 bases and J 0 bases, leaving 11 bases between the germline ends. CDR1 is LGHNA, CDR2 YSLEER, per germline. The CDR3 loop spans 16 amino acids. The CDR3: CASSQDPGQMNTEAFF. The CDR3 coding sequence is TGCGCCAGCAGCCAAGATCCAGGACAAATGAACACTGAAGCTTTCTTT.

The chain recombines TRBV10-3 with TRBJ1-5, with D possibly TRBD1 on 5 matching bases. Germline loops: CDR1 ENHRY, CDR2 SYGVKD. CDR3 length equals 15 residues. Deletions cut 0 bases from V and 2 bases from J, with 8 bases between. The CDR3 sequence: CAISESGGGNQPQHF. CDR3 nucleotide sequence: TGTGCCATCAGTGAGTCTGGGGGTGGCAATCAGCCCCAGCATTTT.

The chain is built from TRBV29-1 and TRBJ1-5; D gene unclear. Trimming pared 8 bases from V and 7 bases from J, leaving 18 bases between. Germline loops: CDR1 SQVTM, CDR2 ANQGSEA. This CDR3 region has 13 residues. CDR3 nucleotides: TGCAGCATATCTTGGGGAGACGGGCAGCCCCAGCATTTT. Translation: CSISWGDGQPQHF.

This clone has just a few counts. The chain has TRBV2 and TRBJ2-7; weak D call: TRBD2 (7 bases). CDR3 length: 14 residues. In germline, CDR1 is SNHLY, CDR2 FYNNEI. V was clipped by 3 bases and J by 2 bases, with 11 bases between them. The CDR3: CASSDGGGAYEQYF. Here the CDR3 DNA reads TGTGCCAGCAGTGATGGCGGGGGCGCCTACGAGCAGTACTTC. Filled out from reference TRBV2 and TRBJ2-7, the complete variable domain reads EPEVTQTPSHQVTQMGQEVILRCVPISNHLYFYWYRQILGQKVEFLVSFYNNEISEKSEIFDDQFSVERPDGSNFTLKIRSTKLEDSAMYFCASSDGGGAYEQYFGPGTRLTVT.

The V gene is TRBV11-3, the J gene TRBJ2-1; D not certain. Germline lookup yields CDR1 SGHNT and CDR2 YENEEA. This CDR3 is 14 amino acids long. V was pared by 3 bases and J by 5 bases, with 11 bases between. The CDR3 spells CASSLGRSNNEQFF. The CDR3 coding sequence is TGTGCCAGCAGCTTGGGCAGATCGAACAATGAGCAGTTCTTC. Together with reference TRBV11-3 and TRBJ2-1, the CDR3 gives the full variable domain: EAGVVQSPRYKIIEKKQPVAFWCNPISGHNTLYWYLQNLGQGPELLIRYENEEAVDDSQLPKDRFSAERLKGVDSTLKIQPAELGDSAVYLCASSLGRSNNEQFFGPGTRLTVL.

The rearrangement links TRBV11-3 to TRBJ2-7; D may match TRBD1 or TRBD2 (5 bases each). The CDR3 extends over 16 amino acids. Germline V gene sequence: CDR1 SGHNT, CDR2 YENEEA. Trimming pared 5 bases from V and 0 bases from J, leaving 17 bases between. DNA of the CDR3: TGTGCCAGCAGCCAGGGCCCTTGGAGGAGCTCCTACGAGCAGTACTTC. The encoded protein is CASSQGPWRSSYEQYF.

This rearrangement joins TRBV27 to TRBJ2-5, with 9 bases aligning to TRBD2. With V trimmed by 2 bases and J by 6 bases, 4 bases remained unmatched. Germline loops: CDR1 MNHEY, CDR2 SMNVEV (reference sequence). The CDR3 covers 14 residues. Written as DNA, the CDR3 is TGTGCCAGCAGTTTACAGCGGGGGGCAAAGACCCAGTACTTC. The encoded protein is CASSLQRGAKTQYF.

The V and J genes are TRBV29-1 and TRBJ2-3; 7 bases are a match to TRBD1. The ends lost 6 bases at V and 6 bases at J; junction bases unmatched: 12. Germline assignment: CDR1 SQVTM and CDR2 ANQGSEA. There are 14 residues in the CDR3. CDR3 loop: CSVAAGQATDTQYF. The CDR3 bases are TGCAGCGTGGCCGCTGGACAGGCAACGGATACGCAGTATTTT.